Shown below are 9 T cell receptor beta chains from a single sample sequenced in a study of OX40 agonist ivuxolimab in advanced cancers. Libraries were prepared by immunoSEQ multiplex PCR; TCRdb keeps only in-frame clonotypes and omits some of them. The sample shows about 86,000 clones, roughly 89% of them seen only once. Sequencing was performed on CD4+ or CD8+ T cells sorted from blood, taken in a trial of the OX40 agonist ivuxolimab. The receptors derive from an adult with an advanced solid tumor such as melanoma, head and neck, liver or kidney cancer.

This clone appeared a few times. V gene TRBV11-3 combines with J gene TRBJ2-1; 10 bases agree with TRBD2. Per germline, CDR1 SGHNT and CDR2 YENEEA. This CDR3 contains 16 residues. V lost 5 bases, J lost 6 bases, and 10 bases stayed unmatched. The CDR3 protein is CASSQEAGGPSNEQFF. The CDR3 DNA sequence: TGTGCCAGCAGCCAAGAAGCGGGAGGGCCCAGCAATGAGCAGTTCTTC.

The rearrangement uses TRBV15 and TRBJ2-6; D might be TRBD1 (5 bases). CDR3 length equals 16 residues. Trimming left V 3 bases short and J 0 bases short, with 9 bases between. CDR1 LNHNV and CDR2 YYDKDF come from the germline V gene (reference sequence). The CDR3 here is CATSRGQPSGANVLTF. The DNA of the CDR3 is TGTGCCACCAGCAGGGGGCAGCCCTCTGGGGCCAACGTCCTGACTTTC.

The rearrangement links TRBV7-3 to TRBJ1-1; TRBD1 matches 8 bases. This CDR3 comprises 13 residues. Trimming took 5 bases from V and 5 from J; bases not matched to a gene: 4. CDR1 and CDR2 from the germline V gene are SGHTA and FQGTGA. The CDR3 bases are TGTGCCAGCAGCGGACAGGGTGGTACTGAAGCTTTCTTT. Translated, it gives CASSGQGGTEAFF.

The V and J genes are TRBV18 and TRBJ2-1; TRBD2 aligns across 11 bases. The ends lost 5 bases at V and 6 bases at J; junction bases unmatched: 6. Germline CDR1 is KGHSH and CDR2 is LQKENI. CDR3 size: 15 residues. In nucleotides, the CDR3 is TGTGCCAGCTCATCCGGGACTAGCGGTACCAATGAGCAGTTCTTC. Translated: CASSSGTSGTNEQFF.

The gene calls are TRBV2 and TRBJ2-5; TRBD1 agrees at 7 bases. The trim removed 7 bases at V and 1 base at J, leaving 3 bases unmatched. Germline V gives CDR1 SNHLY, CDR2 FYNNEI. This CDR3 has 13 amino acids. Here the CDR3 reads CASNRGPQETQYF. Here the CDR3 DNA reads TGTGCCAGCAACAGGGGACCCCAAGAGACCCAGTACTTC.

This clone is a singleton in its sample. CDR3 DNA sequence: TGTGCCAGCAGACTAGGGGCTGGAATGGAGCAGTACTTC. Its translation is CASRLGAGMEQYF. The V and J genes are TRBV28 and TRBJ2-7, with D perhaps matching TRBD1 or TRBD2 (5 bases each). V dropped 6 bases and J dropped 7 bases, with 16 bases sitting between them. Germline loops: CDR1 MDHEN, CDR2 SYDVKM. CDR3 length equals 13 residues.

The rearrangement uses TRBV2 and TRBJ1-5; no firm D call. Germline lookup yields CDR1 SNHLY and CDR2 FYNNEI. V shed 2 bases and J shed 9 bases, with 14 bases lying between them. The CDR3 totals 14 residues. The CDR3 coding sequence is TGTGCCAGCAGTGAAAGGACGGGGTTTTGGCCCCAGCATTTT. This translates into CASSERTGFWPQHF.

The genes are TRBV19 and TRBJ1-3; unclear D gene. Trimming cost V 3 bases and J 0 bases, with 6 bases left between them. The germline gives CDR1 LNHDA, CDR2 SQIVND (reference sequence). CDR3 length: 14 amino acids. This chain's CDR3 is CASSIWFSGNTIYF. CDR3 sequence (DNA): TGTGCCAGTAGTATTTGGTTCTCTGGAAACACCATATATTTT.

The J gene is TRBJ1-4, the V gene TRBV5-4; 8 nucleotides line up with TRBD1. The junction had 7 bases not matched to a gene; V was cut back by 4 bases and J by 5 bases. Germline CDR1 reads SGHNT; CDR2 reads YYREEE (reference sequence). The CDR3 sequence is 15 residues long. The CDR3 here is CASSPRQGSNEKLFF. Written as DNA, the CDR3 is TGTGCCAGCAGCCCACGACAGGGGTCAAATGAAAAACTGTTTTTT.